The 17 T cell receptor beta chains below come from one sample, sequenced in a study of cytomegalovirus exposure and HLA in healthy donors. Researchers ran the PCR with 60 Vbeta and 13 Jbeta primers. TCRdb keeps only in-frame clones here, not all; method: immunoSEQ multiplex PCR. The sample includes some 90,000 clones, 60% to 80% of them seen just once. What was sequenced was PBMCs. These receptors all come from a female donor in good health and CMV-seronegative.

J is TRBJ2-5 and V is TRBV4-1, with 9 bases identical to TRBD2. CDR1 is MGHRA, CDR2 YSYEKL, per germline. The CDR3 runs 17 residues. With V trimmed by 0 bases and J by 1 base, 6 bases remained unmatched. The CDR3 bases are TGCGCCAGCAGCCAAGATGAGGCGGGGGGGATCCAAGAGACCCAGTACTTC. Amino acids: CASSQDEAGGIQETQYF.

This chain uses TRBV2 with TRBJ1-5, with D uncertain. The length of the CDR3 is 13 residues. The V and J ends lost 1 base and 3 bases respectively, with 4 bases between them. Germline CDR1 SNHLY, CDR2 FYNNEI. The DNA of the CDR3 is TGTGCCAGCAGTGAAGATCTCAATCAGCCCCAGCATTTT. Translation: CASSEDLNQPQHF.

The V gene is TRBV1, the J gene TRBJ2-1; the D segment call TRBD1 is taken from the table without a DNA check. TRBV1 is termed a pseudogene. The CDR3 has 15 amino acids. Here the CDR3 reads CTSSRDRAGLNEQFF. In nucleotides, the CDR3 is TGCACCAGCAGCCGGGACAGGGCTGGATTAAATGAGCAGTTCTTC.

The V call is TRBV2, the J call TRBJ2-2; D gene uncertain. The ends were cut back, 8 bases at V and 1 base at J, with 8 bases in the middle. The CDR3 length is 13 residues. Germline-derived CDR1 and CDR2 are SNHLY and FYNNEI. Here the CDR3 DNA reads TGTGCCAGCCGGGTCGGGAACACCGGGGAGCTGTTTTTT. Translating gives CASRVGNTGELFF.

The chain has TRBV5-1 and TRBJ2-2; the match to TRBD1 covers 9 bases. Per the germline V gene, CDR1 is SGHRS and CDR2 is YFSETQ. The CDR3 has 14 residues. The junction had 3 bases not matched to a gene; V was cut back by 4 bases and J by 5 bases. The CDR3 sequence is CASSLGQGTGELFF. As DNA, the CDR3 is TGCGCCAGCAGCCTTGGACAGGGGACCGGGGAGCTGTTTTTT.

The chain employs TRBV6-6 and TRBJ2-3; possible D gene TRBD2, 6 bases. Germline assignment: CDR1 MNHNY and CDR2 SVGAGI (reference sequence). CDR3 length: 15 amino acids. The V end was cut by 7 bases, the J end by 0 bases, with 14 bases between. The CDR3 DNA follows: TGTGCCAGCAAAAGTCGGGAGTTGAGCACAGATACGCAGTATTTT. This gives the protein CASKSRELSTDTQYF.

The chain carries TRBV5-1 and TRBJ2-1; weak D call: TRBD1 (5 bases). The CDR3 is made up of 13 amino acids. V gave up 3 bases and J gave up 7 bases, with 11 bases separating them. Looked up from germline, CDR1 is SGHRS and CDR2 is YFSETQ. The CDR3 protein is CASSSNQGNEQFF. For the CDR3, the DNA is TGCGCCAGCAGCTCCAACCAGGGAAATGAGCAGTTCTTC.

The chain recombines TRBV27 with TRBJ2-5; TRBD1 agrees at 7 bases. The length of the CDR3 is 15 residues. Germline-derived CDR1 and CDR2 are MNHEY and SMNVEV (reference sequence). The J segment lost 4 bases and the V segment lost 3 bases, leaving 8 bases of the junction unmatched. CDR3: CASSFWDSPGETQYF. The CDR3 DNA follows: TGTGCCAGCAGTTTTTGGGACAGCCCGGGAGAGACCCAGTACTTC.

The J gene is TRBJ2-1, the V gene TRBV29-1, with D possibly matching TRBD1 (6 bases). Trimming left V 7 bases short and J 1 base short, with 8 bases between. Germline CDR1 reads SQVTM; CDR2 reads ANQGSEA. The CDR3 loop spans 12 amino acids. The CDR3 nucleotides read TGCAGCGGGGACATTTCCTACAATGAGCAGTTCTTC. Its translation is CSGDISYNEQFF.

The J gene is TRBJ2-5, the V gene TRBV5-4; tentatively, D is TRBD1 (5 bases). The V and J ends lost 1 base and 2 bases respectively, with 15 bases between them. The V gene's germline CDR1 is SGHNT and CDR2 YYREEE (reference sequence). CDR3 length: 16 amino acids. The CDR3 sequence is CASSLNPGWAQETQYF. For the CDR3, the DNA is TGTGCCAGCAGCTTGAATCCAGGGTGGGCACAAGAGACCCAGTACTTC.

V and J are TRBV28 and TRBJ1-4; 8 bases are shared with TRBD1. This CDR3 has 15 amino acids. Germline V gene sequence: CDR1 MDHEN, CDR2 SYDVKM. The ends lost 1 base at V and 7 bases at J; junction bases unmatched: 5. CDR3 region: CASSLFGTGGEKLFF. CDR3 coding DNA: TGTGCCAGCAGTTTATTCGGGACAGGAGGTGAAAAACTGTTTTTT.

This clone was recorded a few times. The J gene is TRBJ1-6, the V gene TRBV4-2; D uncertain. Trimming shortened V by 0 bases and J by 9 bases, and 12 bases separated the two germline ends. Germline assignment: CDR1 LGHNA and CDR2 YNFKEQ. The CDR3 totals 15 residues. CDR3 nucleotides: TGTGCCAGCAGCCAAGACACCCAGGTGGGTTCACCCCTCCACTTT. It translates to CASSQDTQVGSPLHF.

This sequence joins TRBV10-3 and TRBJ1-5, with a weak D call TRBD1 (6 bases). Germline assignment: CDR1 ENHRY and CDR2 SYGVKD. V lost 6 bases and J lost 9, with 15 bases in between. The CDR3 covers 13 residues. The CDR3 spells CAIRYRVGLPQHF. CDR3 bases: TGTGCCATCAGATACAGGGTCGGTCTGCCCCAGCATTTT.

The rearrangement joins TRBV23-1 to TRBJ2-1; 12 positions match TRBD2. TRBV23-1 has ORF status, its function being uncertain. The CDR3 has 17 residues. The trim removed 4 bases at V and 4 bases at J, leaving 8 bases unmatched. The CDR3 sequence is CASSRLLAGGSYNEQFF. CDR3 in DNA: TGCGCCAGCAGTCGCCTCCTAGCGGGGGGGTCTTACAATGAGCAGTTCTTC.

This clone was detected only once. The J gene is TRBJ2-3, the V gene TRBV5-1; the D gene is possibly TRBD2 (5 bases). The CDR3 has 14 residues. Trimming took 3 bases from V and 4 from J, leaving 12 bases between them. Germline CDR1 and CDR2: SGHRS and YFSETQ. CDR3 in amino acids: CASSWQDGADTQYF. Here the CDR3 DNA reads TGCGCCAGCAGCTGGCAGGACGGGGCAGATACGCAGTATTTT.

The rearrangement links TRBV6-1 to TRBJ1-5; perhaps TRBD1 as D (5 bases). Germline V gene lookup returns CDR1 MNHNS and CDR2 SASEGT. Trimming removed 6 bases at V and 6 bases at J, with 15 bases between. The CDR3 has 14 residues. The CDR3 here is CASSPPREGQPQHF. Here the CDR3 DNA reads TGTGCCAGCAGCCCGCCCAGGGAGGGTCAGCCCCAGCATTTT.

The chain recombines TRBV6-8 with TRBJ2-5, with D tentatively TRBD1 (5 bases). The CDR3 loop spans 16 amino acids. The germline V gene has CDR1 MNHGY and CDR2 SAAAGT. V was clipped by 2 bases and J by 2 bases, with 15 bases between them. The CDR3 loop is CASSYHPGRQQETQYF. The CDR3 DNA follows: TGTGCCAGCAGTTACCACCCGGGCAGACAGCAAGAGACCCAGTACTTC.